A single sample gave rise to the 22 T cell receptor beta chains below, sequenced in a study of blood T cell repertoires in COVID-19. Using immunoSEQ multiplex PCR, the repertoire was profiled, and TCRdb retains in-frame clones only, with some absent. The sample shows under 50,000 clones, around 86% of them seen only once. Sequencing input: peripheral blood. The receptors stem from a man in his forties with active COVID-19.

This sequence joins TRBV6-6 and TRBJ1-1; D possibly corresponds to TRBD1 (6 bases). This CDR3 spans 12 amino acids. Germline V lookup: CDR1 MNHNY, CDR2 SVGAGI (reference sequence). V lost 8 bases and J 0 bases, leaving 7 bases between the germline ends. The chain's CDR3 is CASGQLNTEAFF. The CDR3 DNA reads TGTGCCAGCGGACAGTTGAACACTGAAGCTTTCTTT.

This clone was observed a single time. The rearrangement joins TRBV6-5 to TRBJ1-1; D may be TRBD1 (6 bases). Germline V gene data show CDR1 as MNHEY and CDR2 as SVGAGI. Trimming pared 7 bases from V and 11 bases from J, leaving 20 bases between. This CDR3 contains 13 residues. The CDR3 coding sequence is TGTGCCAGCACCTCCGGAAGGGGACAACTCGCTTTCTTT. Encoded protein: CASTSGRGQLAFF.

The table lists this clone with a count of one. The rearrangement links TRBV30 to TRBJ1-3, with D possibly TRBD1 on 6 matching bases. The CDR3 contains 15 residues. Germline CDR1 is GTSNPN and CDR2 is SVGIG (reference sequence). The V end lost 1 base, the J end lost 6 bases, and 16 bases lay between the germline ends. CDR3 sequence (DNA): TGTGCCTGGAGTGCCATGGACAGCACGGCAAACACCATATATTTT. Residues: CAWSAMDSTANTIYF.

The chain combines TRBV10-3 with TRBJ2-6; 7 bases fit TRBD1. Germline loops: CDR1 ENHRY, CDR2 SYGVKD. The CDR3 loop spans 20 amino acids. V shed 6 bases and J 1 base; nucleotides not matched to a gene: 18. The CDR3 spells CAISGTPTGSVGSGANVLTF. The DNA for the CDR3 is TGTGCCATCAGCGGAACCCCGACAGGGTCGGTCGGGTCTGGGGCCAACGTCCTGACTTTC.

This clone showed up just once. This chain joins TRBV18 and TRBJ2-5, with TRBD1 identical over 8 bases. V was pared by 4 bases and J by 5 bases, with 6 bases of the junction left unmatched. This CDR3 spans 14 amino acids. Germline V lookup: CDR1 KGHSH, CDR2 LQKENI. This CDR3 reads CASSLTTGDETQYF. CDR3 nucleotides: TGTGCCAGCTCACTAACGACAGGGGACGAGACCCAGTACTTC. The full variable domain, its missing parts supplied by reference TRBV18 and TRBJ2-5, is NAGVMQNPRHLVRRRGQEARLRCSPMKGHSHVYWYRQLPEEGLKFMVYLQKENIIDESGMPKERFSAEFPKEGPSILRIQQVVRGDSAAYFCASSLTTGDETQYFGPGTRLLVL.

The chain combines TRBV28 with TRBJ2-1, with D perhaps TRBD2 (6 bases). CDR3 size: 15 residues. V was shortened by 4 bases and J by 6 bases, with 16 bases between the two germline ends. Per the germline V gene, CDR1 is MDHEN and CDR2 is SYDVKM. The CDR3 coding sequence is TGTGCCAGCAGTTCCCGACTAGAATTGGGCAATGAGCAGTTCTTC. Amino acid sequence: CASSSRLELGNEQFF.

This chain uses TRBV27 with TRBJ2-7; D is possibly TRBD2 (5 bases). This CDR3 contains 15 residues. V shed 0 bases and J shed 2 bases, with 11 bases lying between them. CDR1 is MNHEY, CDR2 SMNVEV, per germline (reference sequence). CDR3 residues: CASSLSERVPYEQYF. Written as DNA, the CDR3 is TGTGCCAGCAGTTTATCTGAGAGGGTCCCCTACGAGCAGTACTTC.

This sequence joins TRBV27 and TRBJ1-1, with 12 bases matching TRBD1. This CDR3 comprises 19 residues. Germline CDR1 MNHEY, CDR2 SMNVEV (reference sequence). J was trimmed by 4 bases and V by 4 bases; bases with no gene match: 16. This CDR3 reads CASSSTGTGGVHGGTEAFF. The CDR3 DNA reads TGTGCCAGCAGTTCGACCGGGACAGGGGGCGTCCACGGGGGCACTGAAGCTTTCTTT.

The chain couples TRBV6-1 to TRBJ1-6, with 8 nucleotides matching TRBD1. Germline V gene lookup returns CDR1 MNHNS and CDR2 SASEGT. Losses at the gene ends were 0 bases for V and 10 bases for J; bases not matched to a gene: 2. The CDR3 runs 14 residues. The CDR3, as DNA: TGTGCCAGCAGTGAAGCGACAGGGGAATCACCCCTCCACTTT. This gives the protein CASSEATGESPLHF.

The J gene is TRBJ1-1, the V gene TRBV27; the D gene is possibly TRBD1 (6 bases). The germline V and J ends were trimmed by 6 bases and 1 base, with 15 bases remaining between them. The length of the CDR3 is 15 residues. The V gene's germline CDR1 is MNHEY and CDR2 SMNVEV (reference sequence). DNA for the CDR3: TGTGCCAGCAGCTCCTCAAGGGGGGGGAACACTGAAGCTTTCTTT. Translating it yields CASSSSRGGNTEAFF.

This chain joins TRBV25-1 and TRBJ1-2; D is possibly TRBD1 (5 bases). The ends were cut back, 4 bases at V and 0 bases at J, with 15 bases in the middle. CDR1 is MGHDK and CDR2 is SYGVNS in the germline V gene. This CDR3 has 16 amino acids. CDR3 nucleotides: TGTGCCAGCAGTGTTGACAGAGTACCTGCTAACTATGGCTACACCTTC. Its protein product is CASSVDRVPANYGYTF.

The chain links TRBV4-1 to TRBJ2-7, with D perhaps TRBD2 (6 bases). CDR1 is MGHRA and CDR2 is YSYEKL in the germline V gene. The CDR3 sequence is 15 residues long. V lost 0 bases and J 2 bases, leaving 11 bases between the germline ends. The CDR3 spells CASSQEWDFTYEQYF. Written as DNA, the CDR3 is TGCGCCAGCAGCCAAGAATGGGACTTTACCTACGAGCAGTACTTC.

The chain's CDR3 is CASSQEGSGSNTQYF. The CDR3 DNA sequence: TGTGCCAGCAGCCAAGAGGGGAGCGGGAGTAATACGCAGTATTTT. The V and J genes are TRBV14 and TRBJ2-3, with 8 bases matching TRBD2. With 0 bases clipped from V and 7 bases from J, the junction kept 6 bases outside the gene matches. The CDR3 has 15 amino acids. The germline CDR1 and CDR2 sequences are SGHDN and FVKESK.

The J gene is TRBJ2-5, the V gene TRBV5-1, with a weak D call TRBD1 (6 bases). V was shortened by 0 bases and J by 5 bases, with 14 bases between the two germline ends. Germline-derived CDR1 and CDR2 are SGHRS and YFSETQ. The length of the CDR3 is 15 residues. The chain's CDR3 is CASSLDGRGRETQYF. The CDR3 DNA sequence: TGCGCCAGCAGCTTGGACGGCAGGGGCCGGGAGACCCAGTACTTC. The full variable domain, its missing parts supplied by reference TRBV5-1 and TRBJ2-5, is KAGVTQTPRYLIKTRGQQVTLSCSPISGHRSVSWYQQTPGQGLQFLFEYFSETQRNKGNFPGRFSGRQFSNSRSEMNVSTLELGDSALYLCASSLDGRGRETQYFGPGTRLLVL.

The J gene is TRBJ1-1, the V gene TRBV5-1; D gene uncertain. V was shortened by 0 bases and J by 6 bases, with 15 bases between the two germline ends. CDR3 length: 15 amino acids. Germline V lookup: CDR1 SGHRS, CDR2 YFSETQ. The CDR3 DNA reads TGCGCCAGCAGCTTGGACGGTCCCGGGTTCGCTGAAGCTTTCTTT. It is translated as CASSLDGPGFAEAFF.

In the case of this clone: The sample holds other DNA sequences that translate to the same CDR3. The chain carries TRBV7-9 and TRBJ2-3; the D gene is possibly TRBD1 (6 bases). Germline CDR1 SEHNR, CDR2 FQNEAQ (reference sequence). V was cut by 6 bases and J by 0 bases, with 10 bases left in between. The length of the CDR3 is 14 residues. CDR3: CASSSTGSTDTQYF. The CDR3 nucleotides read TGTGCCAGCAGTTCTACAGGGAGCACAGATACGCAGTATTTT.

The V and J genes are TRBV28 and TRBJ1-5; TRBD1 might be the D (6 bases). Germline loops: CDR1 MDHEN, CDR2 SYDVKM. Trimming removed 8 bases from V and 7 bases from J, with 18 bases in between. This CDR3 is built from 14 residues. CDR3 sequence (DNA): TGTGCCAGCGTCGTAGCAGGGGAGGGACAGCCCCAGCATTTT. Translated, it gives CASVVAGEGQPQHF. Looking up the rest from reference TRBV28 and TRBJ1-5 gives the full variable domain: DVKVTQSSRYLVKRTGEKVFLECVQDMDHENMFWYRQDPGLGLRLIYFSYDVKMKEKGDIPEGYSVSREKKERFSLILESASTNQTSMYLCASVVAGEGQPQHFGDGTRLSIL.

As to this clone: Distinct nucleotide sequences in the sample also encode this CDR3. The chain is built from TRBV7-9 and TRBJ2-3; weak D call: TRBD1 (6 bases). The CDR3 length is 14 residues. The germline gives CDR1 SEHNR, CDR2 FQNEAQ (reference sequence). V was trimmed by 5 bases and J by 0 bases, leaving 9 bases between them. This CDR3 is CASSLQGSTDTQYF. Written as DNA, the CDR3 is TGTGCCAGCAGCCTACAGGGAAGCACAGATACGCAGTATTTT.

The chain recombines TRBV10-1 with TRBJ1-4; D call uncertain. This CDR3 region has 15 residues. Trimming left V 0 bases short and J 5 bases short, with 10 bases between. The V gene's germline CDR1 is WNHNN and CDR2 SYGVQD (reference sequence). The CDR3 reads CASSESRTENEKLFF. DNA of the CDR3: TGCGCCAGCAGTGAGTCGAGAACGGAGAATGAAAAACTGTTTTTT.

The chain links TRBV6-5 to TRBJ2-5, with TRBD2 matching over 15 bases. Losses at the gene ends were 6 bases for V and 5 bases for J; bases not matched to a gene: 1. Germline CDR1 MNHEY, CDR2 SVGAGI. There are 14 residues in the CDR3. CDR3 residues: CASRGLAGGETQYF. The DNA of the CDR3 is TGTGCCAGCAGAGGACTAGCGGGAGGGGAGACCCAGTACTTC.

The chain couples TRBV5-4 to TRBJ2-1; 16 positions match TRBD2. J gave up 7 bases and V 4 bases, and 8 bases lay outside the gene matches. This CDR3 comprises 17 residues. Germline V gene data show CDR1 as SGHNT and CDR2 as YYREEE (reference sequence). The CDR3 spells CASSAGLAGGFGNEQFF. The CDR3 DNA reads TGTGCCAGCAGCGCGGGACTAGCGGGAGGGTTTGGAAATGAGCAGTTCTTC.

Details on this clone: Germline is not matched at one junction end, which may reflect a read error. V usage is TRBV19 and J usage is TRBJ2-1; weak D call: TRBD2 (5 bases). Germline-derived CDR1 and CDR2 are LNHDA and SQIVND (reference sequence). The CDR3 runs 18 residues. CDR3 amino acids: CASSVEGVGFHSYNEQFF. The CDR3, as DNA: TGTGCCAGTAGTGTAGAGGGAGTCGGCTTTCACTCCTACAATGAGCAGTTCTTC.